This TCR beta chain was sequenced in a study of T cell responses to AZD1222 COVID-19 vaccine (dated by TCRdb to the early 2020s). Regarding the study in general: A total of approximately 240 trial participants underwent TCR sequencing, of whom 207 received two doses of AZD1222 and approximately 25 received two doses of the MenACWY control vaccine. Trial participants were enrolled by age into 18-55, 56-69 and 70-plus year subgroups, with about 150, 28 and 57 TCR-sequenced participants respectively.

General study outcomes and caveats: Only 5 to 7 AZD1222 recipients were SARS-CoV-2 seropositive at baseline, limiting conclusions about previously exposed vaccinees. Because no day 14 peak-response samples were available, repertoires were characterized only after the peak T cell response. The vaccine-associated CD4 TCRs covered the entire spike protein, and the dominant responses fell in regions 160-218 and 743-854. Participants were mostly white British, with more females than males. The authors suggested clonal diversity may have been underestimated. The 56-69-year group was small, and its depth increase did not reach significance, likely because of low power. Reportedly, almost half of the unique spike-specific TCRs recognized epitopes lying outside the regions that are mutated in the B.1.351 and B.1.1.7 variants. A significant rise in spike-specific TCR breadth and depth was observed after two AZD1222 doses relative to day 0 and relative to MenACWY recipients.

About this clone: There is no known antigen for this receptor. Per-nucleotide qualities are absent, and no much larger clonotype sits a single base away.

The CDR3 regions of human TCRbeta chains were analyzed by immunosequencing. Under the source paper's analysis protocol: TCRs in the repertoires were matched against a reference library of SARS-CoV-2-specific TCRs that had been generated with the MIRA antigen-specificity platform. Breadth meant the fraction of unique TCRs that were SARS-CoV-2-associated, whereas depth meant the fraction of total T cells that were SARS-CoV-2-associated. Each spike-specific TCR was assigned to its reactive spike region and to a CD4 or CD8 class using the MIRA data. Log10-transformed breadth and depth values were compared by one-way ANOVA with Sidak's multiple comparisons tests. The clones in this table, taken by TCRdb from immuneACCESS, are in-frame only. Not every clone is retained; where verified, under half of the shortfall comes from an unresolved V gene, and the cause of the rest is unknown. The V and J calls and clone size come from that table; D and trimming were worked out from the DNA. Counted in this sample were roughly 150,000 clones; about nine tenths of them appeared once. The ten largest clones take up 3% to 4% of the sample.

The time point tag for this specimen amounts to: baseline before first vaccination. The sample's treatment or condition label, decoded: meningococcal conjugate vaccine given as trial control. The vaccinee samples were drawn from two UK trials, COV001 and COV002, one of which was a single-blind randomized controlled phase 2/3 trial testing AZD1222 (ChAdOx1 nCoV-19) in healthy adults. For TCRbeta chain sequencing, PBMC samples were collected from trial participants at day 0 and at day 28 after the second dose. CDR1 and CDR2 are drawn from the germline V gene (reference sequence): MNHNY, SVGAGI. CDR3 length: 13 amino acids, cysteine to phenylalanine. The DNA shown is the 39-base CDR3, in frame from base 1. Deletion took 0 bases off V and 7 bases off J, with a span of 10 bases between the germline ends.

The clonotype comes from an adult in good health. Here the sequenced sample was peripheral blood, taken on day 0 of MenACWY control vaccination. The V and J genes are TRBV6-6 and TRBJ2-7, and TRBD1 may be the D gene, going by 5 matching bases. The DNA reads TGTGCCAGCAGTTACTCGGGGCCGGTGGAGCAGTACTTC. Protein translation: CASSYSGPVEQYF.